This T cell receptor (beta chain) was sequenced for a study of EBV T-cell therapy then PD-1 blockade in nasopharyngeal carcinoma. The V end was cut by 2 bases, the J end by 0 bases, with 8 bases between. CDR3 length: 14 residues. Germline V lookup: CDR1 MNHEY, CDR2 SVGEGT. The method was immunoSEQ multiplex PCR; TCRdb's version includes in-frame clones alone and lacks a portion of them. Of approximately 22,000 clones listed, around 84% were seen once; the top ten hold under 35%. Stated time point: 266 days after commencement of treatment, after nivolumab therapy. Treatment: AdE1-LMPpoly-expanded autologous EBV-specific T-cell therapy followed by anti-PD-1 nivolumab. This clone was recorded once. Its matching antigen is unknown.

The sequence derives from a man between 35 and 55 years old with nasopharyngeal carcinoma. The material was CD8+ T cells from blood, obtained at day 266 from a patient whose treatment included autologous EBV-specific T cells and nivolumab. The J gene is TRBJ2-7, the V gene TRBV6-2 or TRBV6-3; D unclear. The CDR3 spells CASSYEASSYEQYF. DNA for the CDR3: TGTGCCAGCAGTTACGAGGCGTCCTCCTACGAGCAGTACTTC.